This TCR beta chain comes out of a study of shared clonotypes between healthy human individuals. Note on this clone: Other nucleotide sequences in the sample specify the same CDR3.

V shed 4 bases and J 6 bases; nucleotides not matched to a gene: 4. This CDR3 spans 15 amino acids. Germline V CDR1 and CDR2: SEHNR, FQNEAQ (reference sequence). Measured with immunoSEQ multiplex PCR; TCRdb has only the in-frame clones, and not every one. Of around 2.1 million clones listed, more than 85% are singletons. Naive CD8 cells, CD45RO-negative and positively selected for CCR7, excluded terminally differentiated effector memory CD45RA+ cells. The chain uses TRBV7-9 and TRBJ2-3; 13 nucleotides match TRBD2. This clonotype originated in a man aged 18 to 30 in good health. Some clones in this sample may be carry-over from other donors' samples. Sequenced: naive CD8+ T cells from PBMCs. The CDR3 nucleotides read TGTGCCAGCAGCTCACTAGCGGGAGGGTCGGATACGCAGTATTTT. As protein: CASSSLAGGSDTQYF.